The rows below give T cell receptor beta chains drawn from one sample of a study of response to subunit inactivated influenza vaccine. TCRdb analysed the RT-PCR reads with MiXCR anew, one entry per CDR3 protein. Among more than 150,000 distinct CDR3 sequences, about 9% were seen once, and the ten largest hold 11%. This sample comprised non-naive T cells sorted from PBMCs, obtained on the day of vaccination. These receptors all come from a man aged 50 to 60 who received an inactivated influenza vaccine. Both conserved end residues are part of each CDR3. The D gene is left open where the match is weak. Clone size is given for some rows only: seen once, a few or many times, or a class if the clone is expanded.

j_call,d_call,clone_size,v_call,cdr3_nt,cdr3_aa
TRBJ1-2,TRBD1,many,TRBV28,TGTGCCAGCATCCCCCCGGGGCTGAGGGGGCCCGGCTACACCTTC,CASIPPGLRGPGYTF
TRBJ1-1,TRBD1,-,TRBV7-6,TGTGCCAGCAGCTTCCCGACAGGGGACACTGAAGCTTTCTTT,CASSFPTGDTEAFF
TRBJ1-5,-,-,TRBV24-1,TGTGCCACCAGTGATTCCAGGGGAGAACCCAATCAGCCCCAGCATTTT,CATSDSRGEPNQPQHF
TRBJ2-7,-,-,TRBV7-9,TGTGCCAGCAGCTCATTTTTGTACGAGCAGTACTTC,CASSSFLYEQYF
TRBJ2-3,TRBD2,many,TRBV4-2,TGTGCCAGCAGCCAAGATGCGGGAGGGCCCGGCACAGATACGCAGTATTTT,CASSQDAGGPGTDTQYF
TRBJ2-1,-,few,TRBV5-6,TGTGCCAGCAGCCCCGGGCGGTGGAATGAGCAGTTCTTC,CASSPGRWNEQFF
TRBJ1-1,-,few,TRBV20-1,TGCAGTGCACCAATCGGTGTGAACACTGAAGCTTTCTTT,CSAPIGVNTEAFF
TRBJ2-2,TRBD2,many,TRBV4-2,TGTGCCAGCAGCCAAGGGGGTCCTGGGCTAGCGGGGGAACGGTGGAACACCGGGGAGCTGTTTTTT,CASSQGGPGLAGERWNTGELFF
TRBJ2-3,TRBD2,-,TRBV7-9,TGTGCCAGCAGCTTCTCTGGACTAGCGGGGATCACAGATACGCAGTATTTT,CASSFSGLAGITDTQYF
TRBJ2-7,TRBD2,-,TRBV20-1,TGCAGTGCTAGAGATAGCGGGAGAGTGTACGAGCAGTACTTC,CSARDSGRVYEQYF
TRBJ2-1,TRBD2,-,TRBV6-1,TGTGCCAGTGTAAAGCGGGAGGGATACAATGAGCAGTTCTTC,CASVKREGYNEQFF
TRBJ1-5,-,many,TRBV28,TGTGCCAGCACAGGGACGCGCAATCAGCCCCAGCATTTT,CASTGTRNQPQHF
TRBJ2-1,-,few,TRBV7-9,TGTGCCAGCAGCTACGGGGGCCGTGAGCAGTTCTTC,CASSYGGREQFF
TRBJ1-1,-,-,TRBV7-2,TGTGCCAGCAGCTTAGCTGTGACGGCCACTGAAGCTTTCTTT,CASSLAVTATEAFF
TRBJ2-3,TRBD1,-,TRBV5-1,TGCGCCAGCAGCGGCGGGACAGGGGATTCATCAGATACGCAGTATTTT,CASSGGTGDSSDTQYF
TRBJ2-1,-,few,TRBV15,TGTGCCACCAGCAGAGGCTGGGGGGGCTATGAGCAGTTCTTC,CATSRGWGGYEQFF
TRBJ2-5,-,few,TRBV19,TGTGCCACCGCCCGGGACACCCAAGAGACCCAGTACTTC,CATARDTQETQYF
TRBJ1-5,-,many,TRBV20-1,TGCAGTGCTAGTAGCCAGCGCAATCAGCCCCAGCATTTT,CSASSQRNQPQHF
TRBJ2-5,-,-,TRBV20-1,TGCAGTGCTAGAGATGGAGCAGATCCCCAAGAGACCCAGTACTTC,CSARDGADPQETQYF
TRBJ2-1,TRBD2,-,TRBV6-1,TGTGCCAGCCGTCTAGCGGGAGAGGTAAATGAGCAGTTCTTC,CASRLAGEVNEQFF
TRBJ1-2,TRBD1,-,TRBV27,TGTGCCAGCAGTTTATTTGGGACAGGGAATGGCTACACCTTC,CASSLFGTGNGYTF
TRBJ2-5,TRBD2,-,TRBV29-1,TGCAGCGTTGACGGGAGGGGCGGAGAGACCCAGTACTTC,CSVDGRGGETQYF
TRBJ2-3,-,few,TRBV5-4,TGTGCCAGCAGTTTTAGGGGTATAGATACGCAGTATTTT,CASSFRGIDTQYF
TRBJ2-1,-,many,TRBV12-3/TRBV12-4,TGTGCCAGCAGTCTTAAAAATGAGCAGTTCTTC,CASSLKNEQFF
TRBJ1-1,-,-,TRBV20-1,TGCAGTGCTGACCCCGGTGGGGGTTTTGGCACTGAAGCTTTCTTT,CSADPGGGFGTEAFF
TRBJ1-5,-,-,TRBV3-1,TGTGCCAGCAGCCAATCTGGGGGGAATCAGCCCCAGCATTTT,CASSQSGGNQPQHF
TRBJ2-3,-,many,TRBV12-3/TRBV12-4,TGTGCCAGCAGCATCGGTAGGAAAAATACGCAGTATTTT,CASSIGRKNTQYF
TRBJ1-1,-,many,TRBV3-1,TGTGCCAGCAGCCAAACGGGGGGGTCGAACACTGAAGCTTTCTTT,CASSQTGGSNTEAFF
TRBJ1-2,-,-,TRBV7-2,TGTGCCAGCAGCTTAGTTGGGGTGGGGTCGGGTGGCTACACCTTC,CASSLVGVGSGGYTF
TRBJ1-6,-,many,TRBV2,TGTGCCAGCAGTGAAGGGACATCTCGGGTCTCACCCCTCCACTTT,CASSEGTSRVSPLHF
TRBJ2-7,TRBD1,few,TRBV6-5,TGTGCCAGCAGTCACGATACAGGGGGCTCCTACGAGCAGTACTTC,CASSHDTGGSYEQYF
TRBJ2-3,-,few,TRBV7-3,TGTGCCAGCAGCTTATCCTACGGAGATACGCAGTATTTT,CASSLSYGDTQYF
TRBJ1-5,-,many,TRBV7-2,TGTGCCAGCAGCTTAGAATTCGGCAGATACAATCAGCCCCAGCATTTT,CASSLEFGRYNQPQHF
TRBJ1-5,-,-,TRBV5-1,TGCGCCAGCAGCTTGGGGGATCCGAATCAGCCCCAGCATTTT,CASSLGDPNQPQHF
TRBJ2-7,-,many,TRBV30,TGTGCCTGGAGCGGGACTCTGAGGCCCTACGAGCAGTACTTC,CAWSGTLRPYEQYF
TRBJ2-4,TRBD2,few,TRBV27,TGTGCCAGCAGCCGGGAGGGGCTAGCCAAAAACATTCAGTACTTC,CASSREGLAKNIQYF
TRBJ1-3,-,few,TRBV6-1,TGTGCCAGCAGTCCCCAGACAACTGGAAACACCATATATTTT,CASSPQTTGNTIYF
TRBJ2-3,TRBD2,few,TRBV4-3,TGCGCCAGCAGCCAAGCCCCGAGCGGGAGGGTAGATACGCAGTATTTT,CASSQAPSGRVDTQYF
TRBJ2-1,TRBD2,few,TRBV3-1,TGTGCCAGCAGCCAAGATTTAGCGGGAGGGCCGGGGGAGCAGTTCTTC,CASSQDLAGGPGEQFF